The rows below give T cell receptor beta chains drawn from one sample of a study of T cells in Graves' hyperthyroidism and ophthalmopathy. TCRdb reprocessed the multiplex PCR reads with MiXCR, giving one entry per CDR3 protein. The sample records fewer than 750,000 distinct CDR3 sequences, just over 45% being singletons. Sequencing was performed on peripheral blood or thyroid tissue (not recorded which). Receptors originate from a woman between 18 and 30 years old with Graves' hyperthyroidism. Both conserved end residues are part of each CDR3. The D gene is left open where the match is weak. Clone size is stated in some rows and not others, as once, few, many or a class when expanded.

d_call: TRBD1; v_call: TRBV29-1; clone_size: .; j_call: TRBJ1-2; cdr3_aa: CSVGDRALNYGYTF; cdr3_nt: TGCAGCGTCGGGGACAGGGCGCTTAACTATGGCTACACCTTC
d_call: .; v_call: TRBV7-8; clone_size: many; j_call: TRBJ1-2; cdr3_aa: CASSSTHGFYGYTF; cdr3_nt: TGTGCCAGCAGCTCAACCCATGGATTCTATGGCTACACCTTC
d_call: TRBD1; v_call: TRBV9; clone_size: many; j_call: TRBJ2-7; cdr3_aa: CASSLGTGDHEQYF; cdr3_nt: TGTGCCAGCAGCTTAGGGACAGGGGATCACGAGCAGTACTTC
d_call: .; v_call: TRBV7-6; clone_size: once; j_call: TRBJ1-2; cdr3_aa: CASSFGGGSYGYTF; cdr3_nt: TGCGCCAGCAGCTTCGGGGGGGGCAGCTATGGCTACACCTTC
d_call: .; v_call: TRBV12-3/TRBV12-4; clone_size: many; j_call: TRBJ2-5; cdr3_aa: CASSPTQYF; cdr3_nt: TGTGCCAGCAGCCCAACCCAGTACTTC
d_call: .; v_call: TRBV9; clone_size: .; j_call: TRBJ2-7; cdr3_aa: CASSRRGFSYEQYF; cdr3_nt: TGTGCCAGCAGTCGAAGGGGCTTCTCCTACGAGCAGTACTTC
d_call: .; v_call: TRBV29-1; clone_size: once; j_call: TRBJ1-1; cdr3_aa: CSVVGTDTEAFF; cdr3_nt: TGCAGCGTTGTTGGAACAGACACTGAAGCTTTCTTT
d_call: .; v_call: TRBV27; clone_size: many; j_call: TRBJ1-1; cdr3_aa: CASSSRTEAFF; cdr3_nt: TGTGCCAGCAGTTCCAGGACTGAAGCTTTCTTT
d_call: .; v_call: TRBV27; clone_size: few; j_call: TRBJ2-6; cdr3_aa: CASSSGFSGANVLTF; cdr3_nt: TGTGCCAGCAGTTCAGGCTTCTCTGGGGCCAACGTCCTGACTTTC
d_call: TRBD1; v_call: TRBV19; clone_size: .; j_call: TRBJ1-2; cdr3_aa: CASSLGTAPEEGYTF; cdr3_nt: TGTGCCAGTAGTCTCGGGACAGCCCCCGAGGAAGGCTACACCTTC
d_call: .; v_call: TRBV12-3/TRBV12-4; clone_size: .; j_call: TRBJ2-2; cdr3_aa: CASSLDWGSADTGELFF; cdr3_nt: TGTGCCAGCAGTTTAGATTGGGGTAGCGCCGACACCGGGGAGCTGTTTTTT
d_call: .; v_call: TRBV12-5; clone_size: many; j_call: TRBJ1-1; cdr3_aa: CASAETVTKSMNTEAFF; cdr3_nt: TGTGCTAGTGCTGAGACAGTCACTAAAAGCATGAACACTGAAGCTTTCTTT